Following are 18 T cell receptor beta chains from one sample sequenced in a study of CD8 T cells in ankylosing spondylitis. TCRdb recomputed calls from the 5' RACE reads with MiXCR, one row per CDR3 protein. The repertoire includes more than 200,000 distinct CDR3 sequences, more than 20% of them detected once, and approximately 0.61% sits in the top ten. The source material was blood, either unsorted or a sorted T cell fraction (not recorded which). The receptors here all came from a male donor with ankylosing spondylitis or in good health (not recorded which).

The chain is built from TRBV5-6 and TRBJ1-6; TRBD1 is a possible D gene (5 bases). From germline, CDR1 is SGHDT and CDR2 YYEEEE. The CDR3 is made up of 13 amino acids. Trimming pared 1 base from V and 9 bases from J, leaving 8 bases between. CDR3 residues: CASSLSDTSPLHF. In nucleotides, the CDR3 is TGTGCCAGCAGCTTGTCGGACACTTCACCCCTCCACTTT.

There are a few counts of this clonotype. The chain couples TRBV6-5 to TRBJ2-7; D gene unclear. The germline gives CDR1 MNHEY, CDR2 SVGAGI. The CDR3 runs 13 residues. V lost 0 bases and J 3 bases, leaving 6 bases between the germline ends. CDR3: CASSYSKGYEQYF. The CDR3 DNA reads as TGTGCCAGCAGTTACTCGAAGGGCTACGAGCAGTACTTC.

This clonotype was seen ten or more times. The chain recombines TRBV6-5 with TRBJ2-6; D unclear. The CDR3 loop spans 16 amino acids. Germline loops: CDR1 MNHEY, CDR2 SVGAGI. V dropped 5 bases and J dropped 0 bases, with 11 bases sitting between them. The chain's CDR3 is CASSPTSFSGANVLTF. DNA of the CDR3: TGTGCCAGCAGTCCGACGTCCTTCTCTGGGGCCAACGTCCTGACTTTC.

This clonotype was recorded a few times. The CDR3: CASSLDITIYGYTF. In DNA form, the CDR3 reads TGTGCCAGCAGTTTAGACATAACGATCTATGGCTACACCTTC. This chain joins TRBV12-3 or TRBV12-4 and TRBJ1-2; D remains unclear. The CDR3 spans 14 residues. Trimming shortened V by 1 base and J by 4 bases, and 10 bases separated the two germline ends.

This clonotype was seen at least ten times. V and J are TRBV5-5 and TRBJ2-5; tentatively, D is TRBD2 (6 bases). Germline CDR1 is SGHKS and CDR2 is YYEKEE (reference sequence). The CDR3 is 15 residues long. V was trimmed by 0 bases and J by 5 bases, leaving 14 bases between them. The CDR3 coding sequence is TGTGCCAGCAGCTTGGCGGCAGCTGGGGGGGAGACCCAGTACTTC. Amino acid sequence: CASSLAAAGGETQYF.

The chain recombines TRBV12-3 or TRBV12-4 with TRBJ2-1, with D tentatively TRBD1 or TRBD2 (5 bases each). This CDR3 has 15 residues. Trimming pared 1 base from V and 4 bases from J, leaving 11 bases between. CDR3 sequence (DNA): TGTGCCAGCAGTTTAGGGTGGGACCCTTACAATGAGCAGTTCTTC. This gives the protein CASSLGWDPYNEQFF.

The rearrangement links TRBV6-1 to TRBJ2-5; TRBD2 matches at 11 bases. This CDR3 has 15 amino acids. Per germline, CDR1 MNHNS and CDR2 SASEGT. The junction had 8 bases not matched to a gene; V was cut back by 11 bases and J by 0 bases. For the CDR3, the DNA is TGTGCCGGCGCCCCACTAGCGGGGGACCAAGAGACCCAGTACTTC. Protein: CAGAPLAGDQETQYF.

This clonotype was detected ten times or more. V and J are TRBV7-8 and TRBJ1-5; TRBD1 is a possible D gene (5 bases). Trimming shortened V by 2 bases and J by 7 bases, and 12 bases separated the two germline ends. The CDR3 is 14 residues long. Germline CDR1 is SGHVS and CDR2 is FQNEAQ. In DNA, the CDR3 is TGTGCCAGCAGCTTAAAAGGGGTGGGGCAGCCCCAGCATTTT. It specifies CASSLKGVGQPQHF.

This clonotype was seen ten or more times. This chain links TRBV20-1 with TRBJ2-3; either TRBD1 or TRBD2 may fit D (6 bases each). Germline assignment: CDR1 DFQATT and CDR2 SNEGSKA (reference sequence). CDR3 length: 16 residues. Trimming removed 3 bases at V and 2 bases at J, with 18 bases between. In nucleotides, the CDR3 is TGCAGTGCTAGGGGGGCTAGCGCCTCAAACACAGATACGCAGTATTTT. Amino acid sequence: CSARGASASNTDTQYF.

The gene calls are TRBV7-3 and TRBJ2-2, with D unclear. CDR1 SGHTA and CDR2 FQGTGA come from the germline V gene. The CDR3 is made up of 13 amino acids. V shed 5 bases and J shed 8 bases, with 12 bases lying between them. The CDR3 coding sequence is TGTGCCAGCAGCGGGTCCCGAGGTGGGGAGCTGTTTTTT. Its protein is CASSGSRGGELFF.

Note on this clonotype: The conserved phenylalanine or tryptophan is not found at the CDR3 terminus, so this likely reflects a read error. The gene calls are TRBV19 and TRBJ2-1; 9 bases align to TRBD1. Looked up from germline, CDR1 is LNHDA and CDR2 is SQIVND (reference sequence). The CDR3 length is 16 residues. J was trimmed by 12 bases and V by 6 bases; bases with no gene match: 18. DNA for the CDR3: TGTGCCAGTAGCCCGTCACCGGGACAGGGTGTTGGAACGCAGTTCATC. Translation: CASSPSPGQGVGTQFI.

The table lists this clonotype with many counts. This chain uses TRBV20-1 with TRBJ1-2, with 11 bases aligning to TRBD1. This CDR3 has 13 residues. After removal of 5 bases from V and 13 bases from J, the junction contained 12 bases not matched to a gene. Germline V CDR1 and CDR2: DFQATT, SNEGSKA (reference sequence). The DNA of the CDR3 is TGCAGTGCTGTGGGGACAGGGGGGCTTTCTGTCACCTTC. Its translation is CSAVGTGGLSVTF.

There are a few counts of this clonotype. This rearrangement joins TRBV20-1 to TRBJ2-7; 8 nucleotides line up with TRBD1. In germline, CDR1 is DFQATT, CDR2 SNEGSKA (reference sequence). There are 14 residues in the CDR3. J was trimmed by 3 bases and V by 7 bases; bases with no gene match: 11. CDR3 in amino acids: CSVLGRGPGYEQYF. The CDR3 DNA sequence: TGCAGTGTCCTCGGCAGGGGGCCGGGCTACGAGCAGTACTTC.

V usage is TRBV18 and J usage is TRBJ1-6, with 9 bases matching TRBD1. Per the germline V gene, CDR1 is KGHSH and CDR2 is LQKENI. The V gene end was trimmed by 3 bases and the J gene end by 13 bases; junction bases not matched to a gene: 16. The CDR3 is made up of 17 amino acids. The CDR3 nucleotides are TGTGCCAGCTCACCGAGGACAGGGGCTCCCCACGGCGGGCCCCTCCACTTT. Its protein product is CASSPRTGAPHGGPLHF.

The table lists this clonotype with many counts. The rearrangement uses TRBV29-1 and TRBJ2-7; possibly TRBD1 or TRBD2 for D (5 bases each). CDR3 size: 13 residues. V was pared by 6 bases and J by 3 bases, with 15 bases between. Germline CDR1 reads SQVTM; CDR2 reads ANQGSEA. The CDR3: CSVRDGQNYEQYF. Here the CDR3 DNA reads TGCAGCGTCCGGGACGGGCAGAACTACGAGCAGTACTTC.

This clonotype was found many times. The chain recombines TRBV20-1 with TRBJ2-7; a possible D gene is TRBD2 (5 bases). This CDR3 is built from 13 residues. Trimming removed 6 bases from V and 5 bases from J, with 17 bases in between. CDR1 and CDR2 (germline): DFQATT, SNEGSKA (reference sequence). The CDR3 nucleotides are TGCAGTGCCCCTCGGGGAACCCTCCACGAGCAGTACTTC. Its protein product is CSAPRGTLHEQYF.

This clonotype occurred many times. In DNA form, the CDR3 reads TGCAGTGCTCCCGTGGGGGGGACAGGCTATCAGCCCCAGCATTTT. Encoded protein: CSAPVGGTGYQPQHF. V gene TRBV20-1 combines with J gene TRBJ1-5; the match to TRBD1 covers 8 bases. The V gene's germline CDR1 is DFQATT and CDR2 SNEGSKA (reference sequence). The CDR3 is made up of 15 amino acids. V dropped 5 bases and J dropped 5; count of bases not matched to a gene: 11.

V usage is TRBV13 and J usage is TRBJ2-3; 8 bases are a match to TRBD2. This CDR3 comprises 17 residues. The J segment lost 3 bases and the V segment lost 3 bases, leaving 11 bases of the junction unmatched. CDR1 PRHDT and CDR2 FYEKMQ come from the germline V gene (reference sequence). CDR3: CASSFVAYGGATDTQYF. The CDR3, as DNA: TGTGCCAGCAGCTTTGTAGCATACGGGGGGGCGACAGATACGCAGTATTTT.